Each of the 13 T cell receptor beta chains below was sequenced from the same sample in a study of blood T cell repertoires in COVID-19. Profiled with immunoSEQ multiplex PCR; TCRdb holds only in-frame clones, not every one. The sample has 200,000 to 250,000 clones, approximately 80% seen once. What was sequenced was peripheral blood. The receptors come from a woman in her 50s with acute or convalescent COVID-19.

The genes are TRBV7-8 and TRBJ1-1; a possible D gene is TRBD1 (5 bases). The V end lost 2 bases, the J end lost 2 bases, and 12 bases lay between the germline ends. The V gene's germline CDR1 is SGHVS and CDR2 FQNEAQ. The CDR3 spans 15 residues. The CDR3 DNA is TGTGCCAGCAGCTTATTGGCAGGGTCCAACACTGAAGCTTTCTTT. Amino acids: CASSLLAGSNTEAFF.

The chain recombines TRBV7-6 with TRBJ2-1; 7 bases map to TRBD1. The CDR3 has 14 amino acids. Per germline, CDR1 SGHVS and CDR2 FNYEAQ. J gave up 5 bases and V 5 bases, and 6 bases lay outside the gene matches. As DNA, the CDR3 is TGTGCCAGCAGCACGGGACAGCTGCACAATGAGCAGTTCTTC. Residues: CASSTGQLHNEQFF.

The chain combines TRBV27 with TRBJ2-7; no reliable D call. The V gene's germline CDR1 is MNHEY and CDR2 SMNVEV (reference sequence). The ends were cut back, 3 bases at V and 2 bases at J, with 11 bases in the middle. This CDR3 comprises 14 residues. The DNA of the CDR3 is TGTGCCAGCAGTTTTAGTGCAGGCCCCTACGAGCAGTACTTC. This encodes CASSFSAGPYEQYF.

The chain combines TRBV24-1 with TRBJ2-2, with 8 bases that match TRBD1. J gave up 3 bases and V 8 bases, and 13 bases lay outside the gene matches. This CDR3 is 17 amino acids long. Germline-derived CDR1 and CDR2 are KGHDR and SFDVKD. The CDR3: CATMGLRQGADTGELFF. DNA of the CDR3: TGTGCCACCATGGGGTTGAGGCAGGGGGCTGACACCGGGGAGCTGTTTTTT.

The chain is built from TRBV3-1 (or the pseudogene TRBV3-2) and TRBJ2-3; D is unresolved. The CDR3 length is 18 residues. Germline CDR1 reads LGHDT; CDR2 reads YNNKEL (reference sequence). V lost 1 base, J lost 15 bases, and 32 bases lay in between. CDR3: CASSQGRFVAFTAAREYF. CDR3 coding DNA: TGTGCCAGCAGCCAAGGGAGATTTGTGGCGTTCACCGCTGCCCGCGAATATTTT.

The chain is built from TRBV28 and TRBJ2-7; the match to TRBD1 covers 7 bases. Germline V gene data show CDR1 as MDHEN and CDR2 as SYDVKM. The CDR3 consists of 15 residues. The V segment lost 6 bases and the J segment 2 bases; nucleotides outside the gene matches: 10. CDR3 DNA sequence: TGTGCCAGCAGGCTACTAAGGGACAGAGCCTACGAGCAGTACTTC. Protein sequence: CASRLLRDRAYEQYF.

This rearrangement joins TRBV4-1 to TRBJ2-6; D gene uncertain. The CDR3 is 17 amino acids. Trimming left V 1 base short and J 4 bases short, with 14 bases between. Per the germline V gene, CDR1 is MGHRA and CDR2 is YSYEKL. CDR3 nucleotides: TGCGCCAGCAGCCAAGGGAACCCGGAGACCGGGGCCAACGTCCTGACTTTC. It specifies CASSQGNPETGANVLTF.

The chain recombines TRBV15 with TRBJ1-3; D gene unclear. The germline CDR1 and CDR2 sequences are LNHNV and YYDKDF (reference sequence). The CDR3 totals 17 residues. Trimming removed 2 bases at V and 0 bases at J, with 14 bases between. The CDR3, as DNA: TGTGCCACCAGCAGATATGGTCGCAGAAGCTCTGGAAACACCATATATTTT. This gives the protein CATSRYGRRSSGNTIYF.

This clone occurred many times. The V call is TRBV6-5, the J call TRBJ1-4, with 7 positions matching TRBD1. CDR1 is MNHEY, CDR2 SVGAGI, per germline. The length of the CDR3 is 14 residues. V shed 6 bases and J 4 bases; nucleotides not matched to a gene: 5. Here the CDR3 DNA reads TGTGCCAGCAGGGACAGGTCCGGTAATGAAAAACTGTTTTTT. Translated, it gives CASRDRSGNEKLFF.

J is TRBJ1-1 and V is TRBV12-3 or TRBV12-4, with D maybe TRBD1 (6 bases). The CDR3 length is 13 residues. The V end lost 6 bases, the J end lost 7 bases, and 15 bases lay between the germline ends. In DNA form, the CDR3 reads TGTGCCAGCAGCCGAACAGGGAACGGTGAAGCTTTCTTT. This sequence encodes CASSRTGNGEAFF.

This clone was counted only a few times. This sequence joins TRBV18 and TRBJ1-6, with D uncertain. The CDR3 has 14 amino acids. V lost 0 bases and J lost 7, with 7 bases in between. Germline CDR1 KGHSH, CDR2 LQKENI. CDR3 nucleotide sequence: TGTGCCAGCTCACCACCGAGGCGAAATTCACCCCTCCACTTT. Protein product: CASSPPRRNSPLHF.

The gene calls are TRBV19 and TRBJ2-5; D is perhaps TRBD2 (6 bases). The CDR3 consists of 15 residues. Germline CDR1 LNHDA, CDR2 SQIVND (reference sequence). Trimming pared 6 bases from V and 1 base from J, leaving 15 bases between. The CDR3 DNA reads TGTGCCAGTAGGAATCTGGGACTCACCCAAGAGACCCAGTACTTC. Translated, it gives CASRNLGLTQETQYF.

This clone appeared once. The CDR3 reads CAGAREQFF. DNA of the CDR3: TGTGCCGGGGCGCGGGAGCAGTTCTTC. The chain uses TRBV19 and TRBJ2-1; weak D call: TRBD1 (5 bases). The V gene lost 11 bases and the J gene lost 10 bases, with 9 bases spanning the gap. CDR1 is LNHDA, CDR2 SQIVND, per germline (reference sequence). CDR3 length: 9 amino acids.